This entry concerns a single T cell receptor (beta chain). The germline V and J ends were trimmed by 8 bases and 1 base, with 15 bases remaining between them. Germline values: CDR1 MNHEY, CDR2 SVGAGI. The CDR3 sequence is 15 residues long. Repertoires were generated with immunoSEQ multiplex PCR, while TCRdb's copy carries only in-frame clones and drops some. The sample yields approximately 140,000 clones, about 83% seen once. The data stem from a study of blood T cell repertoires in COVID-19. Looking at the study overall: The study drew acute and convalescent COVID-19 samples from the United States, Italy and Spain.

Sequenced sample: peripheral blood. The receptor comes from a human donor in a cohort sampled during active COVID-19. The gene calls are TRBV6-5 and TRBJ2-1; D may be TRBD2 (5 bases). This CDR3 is CASLPYRRSYNEQFF. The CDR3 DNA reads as TGTGCCAGCCTCCCATATAGGAGGTCCTACAATGAGCAGTTCTTC.